The 22 T cell receptor beta chains below were found in one sample sequenced in a study of beta chain features in type 1 diabetes. The entirety of the isolated RNA underwent reverse transcription, so expressed TCRB transcripts were sequenced. The method was immunoSEQ multiplex PCR; TCRdb's version includes in-frame clones alone and lacks a portion of them. The sample shows about 160,000 clones, just over 8% of them seen only once. Their antigen targets remain unknown. Study outcomes and limitations: Across all four CD4+ subsets, people with type 1 diabetes showed modestly shorter TCRB CDR3s.

What was sequenced was central memory CD4+ T cells from blood. All receptors derive from a woman aged 18-30 years with type 1 diabetes.

This clone was detected only a few times. This sequence joins TRBV28 and TRBJ2-7, with D unclear. Germline CDR1 MDHEN, CDR2 SYDVKM. The V gene lost 8 bases and the J gene lost 7 bases, with 15 bases spanning the gap. The CDR3 has 12 residues. The CDR3 protein is CASWPGAREQYF. In DNA form, the CDR3 reads TGTGCCAGCTGGCCAGGCGCCCGAGAGCAGTACTTC.

The rearrangement links TRBV5-1 to TRBJ2-7, with D unclear. Looked up from germline, CDR1 is SGHRS and CDR2 is YFSETQ. V lost 0 bases, J lost 3 bases, and 7 bases lay in between. This CDR3 contains 13 residues. CDR3 sequence reads: CASSLGRSYEQYF. The CDR3 DNA reads as TGCGCCAGCAGCTTGGGACGGAGCTACGAGCAGTACTTC. Variable domain in full (rest from reference TRBV5-1 and TRBJ2-7): KAGVTQTPRYLIKTRGQQVTLSCSPISGHRSVSWYQQTPGQGLQFLFEYFSETQRNKGNFPGRFSGRQFSNSRSEMNVSTLELGDSALYLCASSLGRSYEQYFGPGTRLTVT.

This clone was detected a few times. The CDR3 DNA follows: TGTGCCTGGAGAGAACAGGGTTTCCAAGAGACCCAGTACTTC. It yields the protein CAWREQGFQETQYF. This chain links TRBV30 with TRBJ2-5, with D perhaps TRBD1 (6 bases). Germline V gene sequence: CDR1 GTSNPN, CDR2 SVGIG (reference sequence). Deletions cut 3 bases from V and 1 base from J, with 12 bases between. This CDR3 comprises 14 residues.

This clone was counted between two and nine times. The chain has TRBV20-1 and TRBJ2-1; tentative D call: TRBD1 (6 bases). This CDR3 region has 11 residues. Germline V lookup: CDR1 DFQATT, CDR2 SNEGSKA (reference sequence). V was shortened by 3 bases and J by 8 bases, with 8 bases between the two germline ends. CDR3 bases: TGCAGTGCTAGCCCAGGGGATGAGCAGTTCTTC. Its protein is CSASPGDEQFF.

This rearrangement joins TRBV27 to TRBJ2-7; TRBD2 matches at 10 bases. J gave up 3 bases and V 8 bases, and 7 bases lay outside the gene matches. From germline, CDR1 is MNHEY and CDR2 SMNVEV (reference sequence). CDR3 length equals 14 residues. The CDR3, as DNA: TGTGCCAGCCCGGGGACTAGCGAGTGCTACGAGCAGTACTTC. Amino acids: CASPGTSECYEQYF.

The genes are TRBV25-1 and TRBJ1-5; no clear D. The CDR3 is 14 amino acids. Trimming pared 0 bases from V and 3 bases from J, leaving 6 bases between. Germline CDR1 reads MGHDK; CDR2 reads SYGVNS. Here the CDR3 reads CASSEYDTNQPQHF. In DNA form, the CDR3 reads TGTGCCAGCAGTGAATACGACACCAATCAGCCCCAGCATTTT.

The genes are TRBV9 and TRBJ1-2, with D perhaps TRBD1 (5 bases). Germline CDR1 reads SGDLS; CDR2 reads YYNGEE. Trimming took off 7 bases at V and 2 bases at J, with 15 bases between the two ends. The CDR3 has 14 amino acids. The CDR3 nucleotides read TGTGCCAGCTCCCGAGGTGACAGCAACTATGGCTACACCTTC. Translating gives CASSRGDSNYGYTF.

This clone was detected a few times. This chain connects TRBV5-1 to TRBJ2-7, with D perhaps TRBD2 (6 bases). V was shortened by 4 bases and J by 7 bases, with 18 bases between the two germline ends. Germline CDR1 is SGHRS and CDR2 is YFSETQ. The CDR3 covers 14 residues. The CDR3 DNA sequence: TGCGCCAGCAGCCCTTTAGCGGTGCCGAGGGAGCAGTACTTC. As protein: CASSPLAVPREQYF.

The chain has TRBV6-5 and TRBJ2-3; TRBD1 is a possible D gene (5 bases). Germline loops: CDR1 MNHEY, CDR2 SVGAGI. The CDR3 loop spans 12 amino acids. Trimming stripped 7 bases from V and 5 bases from J, with 10 bases between. CDR3 DNA: TGTGCCAGCACGTCGCAGGGAGATACGCAGTATTTT. Encoded protein: CASTSQGDTQYF.

This chain connects TRBV7-9 to TRBJ2-7, with 7 bases identical to TRBD2. CDR1 is SEHNR and CDR2 is FQNEAQ in the germline V gene (reference sequence). The CDR3 has 17 residues. The J segment lost 3 bases and the V segment lost 3 bases, leaving 14 bases of the junction unmatched. For the CDR3, the DNA is TGTGCCAGCAGCTTCCTCCCGGCGGGGGAAGGCCTCTACGAGCAGTACTTC. Its translation is CASSFLPAGEGLYEQYF.

A few counts support this clone. The V and J genes are TRBV4-3 and TRBJ2-3, with 10 bases identical to TRBD2. This CDR3 has 17 residues. The V and J ends lost 0 bases and 4 bases, in that order; junction bases with no gene match: 7. Germline CDR1 and CDR2: LGHNA and YSLEER. This chain's CDR3 is CASSQDWGTSVADTQYF. DNA for the CDR3: TGCGCCAGCAGCCAAGATTGGGGGACTAGCGTCGCAGATACGCAGTATTTT.

The sample holds a few counts of this clone. The chain has TRBV30 and TRBJ1-2; no definite D call. The CDR3 loop spans 12 amino acids. Germline CDR1 is GTSNPN and CDR2 is SVGIG (reference sequence). Trimming took 2 bases from V and 7 from J, leaving 11 bases between them. CDR3 region: CAWSRQTAGYTF. The CDR3 DNA reads TGTGCCTGGAGTAGACAAACGGCTGGCTACACCTTC.

This clone has a handful of counts. The V gene is TRBV7-2, the J gene TRBJ1-5; TRBD1 might be the D (6 bases). This CDR3 is 14 amino acids long. V dropped 5 bases and J dropped 4 bases, with 12 bases sitting between them. Germline V lookup: CDR1 SGHTA, CDR2 FQGNSA. CDR3 nucleotides: TGTGCCAGCAGCCGGGGGGGGCTGAATCAGCCCCAGCATTTT. It codes for CASSRGGLNQPQHF.

This clone was seen a handful of times. The rearrangement links TRBV2 to TRBJ1-2; a weak D match, TRBD1 (5 bases). The CDR3 consists of 12 residues. V lost 3 bases and J lost 5, with 7 bases in between. Germline CDR1 is SNHLY and CDR2 is FYNNEI. This CDR3 reads CASSEQGYGYTF. The CDR3 region has the DNA TGTGCCAGCAGTGAGCAGGGATATGGCTACACCTTC.

This clone was counted between two and nine times. V and J are TRBV7-2 and TRBJ2-2; no reliable D call. There are 16 residues in the CDR3. CDR1 SGHTA and CDR2 FQGNSA come from the germline V gene. V was clipped by 5 bases and J by 4 bases, with 17 bases between them. The DNA for the CDR3 is TGTGCCAGCAGCCTGGGCTATACTTCGAGCACCGGGGAGCTGTTTTTT. The encoded protein is CASSLGYTSSTGELFF.

The genes are TRBV7-2 and TRBJ2-5; 12 bases match TRBD2. Germline CDR1 reads SGHTA; CDR2 reads FQGNSA. V lost 5 bases to trimming and J lost 3 bases; unmatched junction nucleotides: 7. The CDR3 consists of 16 residues. CDR3 region: CASSRTSSGGEETQYF. The DNA of the CDR3 is TGTGCCAGCAGCAGAACTTCTAGCGGGGGGGAAGAGACCCAGTACTTC.

This clone occurred a few times. V and J are TRBV29-1 and TRBJ1-2, with D perhaps matching TRBD1 (6 bases). The germline V gene has CDR1 SQVTM and CDR2 ANQGSEA. Trimming left V 6 bases short and J 5 bases short, with 16 bases between. The CDR3 length is 13 residues. CDR3 bases: TGCAGCGTGGACCGGGACACCACTTATGGCTACACCTTC. This codes for CSVDRDTTYGYTF. Full variable domain (rest looked up from reference TRBV29-1 and TRBJ1-2): SAVISQKPSRDICQRGTSLTIQCQVDSQVTMMFWYRQQPGQSLTLIATANQGSEATYESGFVIDKFPISRPNLTFSTLTVSNMSPEDSSIYLCSVDRDTTYGYTFGSGTRLTVV.

The genes are TRBV4-3 and TRBJ1-5; D perhaps matches TRBD1 (5 bases). Trimming removed 1 base at V and 11 bases at J, with 15 bases between. CDR3 size: 14 residues. In germline, CDR1 is LGHNA, CDR2 YSLEER. CDR3 loop: CASSQGQGVGAQHF. The DNA for the CDR3 is TGCGCCAGCAGCCAAGGCCAGGGTGTAGGAGCCCAGCATTTT.

A few counts support this clone. The junction differs from germline at one of its ends, possibly a read error. The chain uses TRBV7-7 and TRBJ2-1; 10 nucleotides agree with TRBD2. From germline, CDR1 is SSHAT and CDR2 FNYEAQ (reference sequence). This CDR3 has 15 amino acids. Here the CDR3 DNA reads TGTGCTAGCAGCCGTGGGGGACTAGCGTCAAATGAGCAGTTCTTC. Residues: CASSRGGLASNEQFF.

The V call is TRBV11-2, the J call TRBJ2-7; 7 bases are a match to TRBD2. The germline CDR1 and CDR2 sequences are SGHAT and FQNNGV. V shed 8 bases, J shed 7 bases, and the junction held 8 bases outside the gene matches. The CDR3 is 12 residues long. DNA for the CDR3: TGTGCCAGCGGAGCGGGGAATGGGGAGCAGTACTTC. Its translation is CASGAGNGEQYF.

V gene TRBV5-1 combines with J gene TRBJ1-2; D is unresolved. V lost 3 bases and J 7 bases, leaving 22 bases between the germline ends. The CDR3 runs 16 residues. The germline CDR1 and CDR2 sequences are SGHRS and YFSETQ. The CDR3 DNA is TGCGCCAGCAGCTCTTTGCAAGGCGGCTCCCGCCCTGGCTACACCTTC. Translation gives CASSSLQGGSRPGYTF.

The chain has TRBV20-1 and TRBJ1-6; D ambiguous. The CDR3 spans 10 residues. Germline V gene lookup returns CDR1 DFQATT and CDR2 SNEGSKA (reference sequence). Trimming left V 6 bases short and J 16 bases short, with 13 bases between. The CDR3 coding sequence is TGCAGTGCGGAAATGGACTCGCTCCACTTT. Its translation: CSAEMDSLHF.